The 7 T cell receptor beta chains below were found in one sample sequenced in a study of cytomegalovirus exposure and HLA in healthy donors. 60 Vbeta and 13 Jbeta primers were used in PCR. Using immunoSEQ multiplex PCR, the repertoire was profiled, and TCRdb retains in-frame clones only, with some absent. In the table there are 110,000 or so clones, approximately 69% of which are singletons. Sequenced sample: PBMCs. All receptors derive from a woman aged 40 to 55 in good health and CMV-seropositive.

The CDR3 region has the DNA TGCGCCAGCAGCCAAGTGAGGGAGAGTAGCGGGGCCCAAGAGACCCAGTACTTC. This codes for CASSQVRESSGAQETQYF. The gene calls are TRBV4-1 and TRBJ2-5; the match to TRBD2 covers 8 bases. Germline V gene sequence: CDR1 MGHRA, CDR2 YSYEKL. With V trimmed by 1 base and J by 1 base, 11 bases remained unmatched. The CDR3 is 18 amino acids.

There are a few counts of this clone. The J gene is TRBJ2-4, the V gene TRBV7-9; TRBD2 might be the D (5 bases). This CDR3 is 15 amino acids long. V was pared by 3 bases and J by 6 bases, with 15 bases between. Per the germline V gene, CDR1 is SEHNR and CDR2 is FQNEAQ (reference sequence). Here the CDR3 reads CASSFPRIGGNIQYF. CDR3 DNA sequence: TGTGCCAGCAGCTTCCCCAGAATAGGAGGAAACATTCAGTACTTC. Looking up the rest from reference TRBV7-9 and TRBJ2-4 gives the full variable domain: DTGVSQNPRHKITKRGQNVTFRCDPISEHNRLYWYRQTLGQGPEFLTYFQNEAQLEKSRLLSDRFSAERPKGSFSTLEIQRTEQGDSAMYLCASSFPRIGGNIQYFGAGTRLSVL.

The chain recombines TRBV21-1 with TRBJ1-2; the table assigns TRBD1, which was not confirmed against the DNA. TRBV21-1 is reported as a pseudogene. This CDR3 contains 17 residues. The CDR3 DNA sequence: TGTGCCAGCAGCAAAAGGTCGACAGGGGCGCGGGAAAGTGGCTACACCTTC. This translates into CASSKRSTGARESGYTF.

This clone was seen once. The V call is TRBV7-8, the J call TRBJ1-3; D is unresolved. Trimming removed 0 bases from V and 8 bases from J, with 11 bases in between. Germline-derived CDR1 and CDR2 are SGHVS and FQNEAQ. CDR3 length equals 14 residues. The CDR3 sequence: CASSLAIAWDTIYF. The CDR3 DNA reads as TGTGCCAGCAGCTTAGCTATAGCCTGGGACACCATATATTTT.

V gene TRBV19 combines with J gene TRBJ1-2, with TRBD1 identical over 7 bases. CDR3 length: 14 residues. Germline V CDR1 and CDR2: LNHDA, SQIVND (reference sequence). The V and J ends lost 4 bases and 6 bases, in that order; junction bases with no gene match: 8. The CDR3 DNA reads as TGTGCCAGTAGTAGACGACAGGGTGGGGATGGCTACACCTTC. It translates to CASSRRQGGDGYTF.

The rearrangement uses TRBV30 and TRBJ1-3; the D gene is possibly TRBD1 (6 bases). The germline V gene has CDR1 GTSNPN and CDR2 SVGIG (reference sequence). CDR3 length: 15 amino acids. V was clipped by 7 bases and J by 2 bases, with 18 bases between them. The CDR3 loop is CASSRGYGTGNTIYF. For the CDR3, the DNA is TGTGCCTCCTCCAGGGGTTATGGGACTGGAAACACCATATATTTT.

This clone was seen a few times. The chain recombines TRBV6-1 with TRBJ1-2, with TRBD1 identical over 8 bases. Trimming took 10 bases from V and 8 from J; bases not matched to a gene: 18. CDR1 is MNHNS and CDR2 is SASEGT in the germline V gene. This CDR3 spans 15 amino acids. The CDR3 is CATLTEYRGTGGYTF. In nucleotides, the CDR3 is TGTGCCACCCTTACCGAGTACAGGGGGACCGGGGGCTACACCTTC.